This entry concerns a single T cell receptor (beta chain). The data derive from a study of blood T cell repertoires in COVID-19. Across the study: The United States, Italy and Spain provided the acute and convalescent COVID-19 samples.

The method was immunoSEQ multiplex PCR; TCRdb's version includes in-frame clones alone and lacks a portion of them. The data contain roughly 200,000 clones, 88% of them seen just once; the ten biggest clones take up 1.5%. In germline, CDR1 is MNHNY, CDR2 SVGAGI (reference sequence). J lost 5 bases, V lost 5 bases, and 10 bases had no gene match. The CDR3 runs to 15 residues. This TCR derives from a man aged 18 to 29 with active or convalescent COVID-19. What was sequenced was peripheral blood. The V gene is TRBV6-6, the J gene TRBJ2-7; 9 bases align to TRBD1. Here the CDR3 reads CASSTYMGQGHEQYF. For the CDR3, the DNA is TGTGCCAGCAGTACCTACATGGGACAGGGCCACGAGCAGTACTTC.